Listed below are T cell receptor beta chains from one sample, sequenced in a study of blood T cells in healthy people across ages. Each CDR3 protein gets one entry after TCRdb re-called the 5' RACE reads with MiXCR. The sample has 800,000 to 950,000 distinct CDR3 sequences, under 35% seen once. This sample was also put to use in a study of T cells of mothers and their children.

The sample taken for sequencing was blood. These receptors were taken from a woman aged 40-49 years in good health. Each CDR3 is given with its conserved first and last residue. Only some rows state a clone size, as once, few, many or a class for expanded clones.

CDR3: CASSQEGRRGRGYTF
size: many
V: TRBV3-1

CDR3: CASSYNGATGELFF
size: NA
V: TRBV6-6

CDR3: CATTFGQGASQNIQYF
size: NA
V: TRBV15

CDR3: CSVATGPQETQYF
size: many
V: TRBV29-1

CDR3: CASSLAGTGAHEQYF
size: many
V: TRBV7-8

CDR3: CASSLWGTASYNEQFF
size: NA
V: TRBV27

CDR3: CSASGLIETQYF
size: once
V: TRBV20-1

CDR3: CASSQDLTGFGVRLGANVLTF
size: NA
V: TRBV3-1

CDR3: CASSERIGADTGELFF
size: NA
V: TRBV6-1

CDR3: CASSLRTGWDEQFF
size: few
V: TRBV5-1

CDR3: CASNLSGPYEQYF
size: NA
V: TRBV5-6

CDR3: CASSGRGAHTF
size: NA
V: TRBV9

CDR3: CASSNRDRARGQFF
size: NA
V: TRBV7-8

CDR3: CAWNPDRLNSPLHF
size: NA
V: TRBV30

CDR3: CASSLDARDSPLHF
size: few
V: TRBV7-9

CDR3: CASSDRETGGRTEAFF
size: NA
V: TRBV21-1

CDR3: CAWSLRGIGYTF
size: few
V: TRBV30

CDR3: CASSEQVDYGCTF
size: few
V: TRBV2

CDR3: CASSQEAETQYF
size: few
V: TRBV3-1

CDR3: CAISESGTGHGYTF
size: NA
V: TRBV10-3

CDR3: CAIDRGSSYNEQYF
size: NA
V: TRBV2

CDR3: CASTPRWRHTLYQETQYF
size: few
V: TRBV6-1

CDR3: CSASGSVYEQYF
size: NA
V: TRBV20-1

CDR3: CASSVVGTGMPYEQYF
size: NA
V: TRBV9

CDR3: CASSIGFPYEQYF
size: few
V: TRBV19

CDR3: CASSQSTQGRNEKLFF
size: few
V: TRBV7-9

CDR3: CASSYGRGRSYEQYF
size: many
V: TRBV6-2/TRBV6-3

CDR3: CSVATSGGAGEGEQFF
size: many
V: TRBV29-1

CDR3: CASREGAESYTF
size: NA
V: TRBV25-1

CDR3: CASTPSAVSGNTIYF
size: NA
V: TRBV6-5

CDR3: CASTPPSGGTDTQYF
size: few
V: TRBV6-5

CDR3: CASSVGGGVYNEQFF
size: many
V: TRBV9

CDR3: CASSPTVVYGYTF
size: NA
V: TRBV6-2/TRBV6-3

CDR3: CASSPPAGGGDTEAFF
size: few
V: TRBV28

CDR3: CSGSGTGQETQYF
size: NA
V: TRBV29-1

CDR3: CASSSFNSYEQYF
size: NA
V: TRBV5-1

CDR3: CANSQGRTGDGYTF
size: NA
V: TRBV4-3

CDR3: CASSLDPGVNTEAFF
size: few
V: TRBV5-1

CDR3: CASSPRSTIPSNEQFF
size: many
V: TRBV18

CDR3: CASSLVLAGGSGQFF
size: few
V: TRBV5-1

CDR3: CASSQERESSYEQYF
size: many
V: TRBV4-3

CDR3: CASSLAAYTGELFF
size: NA
V: TRBV28